These T cell receptor beta chains were read from a single sample in a study of PD-L1 blockade in urothelial cancer. Measured with immunoSEQ multiplex PCR; TCRdb has only the in-frame clones, and not every one. Among 29,000 or so clones listed, 75% to 85% were seen once. Sample: PBMCs, taken around atezolizumab (anti-PD-L1) treatment. These receptors all stem from a man aged 70-80 years with urothelial cancer. CDR3s include the opening cysteine and the closing phenylalanine or tryptophan. A D gene is named only where the DNA matches it firmly. For some rows the clone size is stated as once, few or many, or as a class when expanded; others skip it.

TRBJ2-5	TRBV2	few	TRBD1	TGTGCCAGCAGTCCCGGACAGGGTAGACGCGGAGAGACCCAGTACTTC	CASSPGQGRRGETQYF
TRBJ2-3	TRBV7-2	.	TRBD1	TGTGCCAGCAGCTTAAGGCCCGGGACAGGTTTAACAGATACGCAGTATTTT	CASSLRPGTGLTDTQYF
TRBJ2-2	TRBV5-1	once	.	TGCGCCAGCAGCTTGGACAGGGCCGGGGAGCTGTTTTTT	CASSLDRAGELFF
TRBJ1-4	TRBV19	.	.	TGTGCCAGTAGTATGTCAGGTGGGGCGTCCACCAATGAAAAACTGTTTTTT	CASSMSGGASTNEKLFF
TRBJ1-2	TRBV7-2	.	TRBD1	TGTGCCAGCAGCTCTAGCCCGGGACAGGGAAACTATGGCTACACCTTC	CASSSSPGQGNYGYTF
TRBJ2-1	TRBV19	once	.	TGTGCCAGTAGTATAGATCAGGGATCTATCTACAATGAGCAGTTCTTC	CASSIDQGSIYNEQFF
TRBJ1-5	TRBV29-1	few	TRBD1	TGCAGCGTTGAAGATGGTACAGGGGGCAATCAGCCCCAGCATTTT	CSVEDGTGGNQPQHF
TRBJ1-3	TRBV27	.	.	TGTGCCCGACCCACGACAACCAGCTCTGGAAACACCATATATTTT	CARPTTTSSGNTIYF
TRBJ2-1	TRBV27	.	TRBD2	TGTGCCAGCCTCCCCCGCGGACTAGTCACCTACAATGAGCAGTTCTTC	CASLPRGLVTYNEQFF
TRBJ1-3	TRBV19	.	.	TGTGCCAGTAGTATTACGGGCTCTGGAAACACCATATATTTT	CASSITGSGNTIYF
TRBJ1-5	TRBV2	once	.	TGTGCCAGCAGCGGATCGGGGGGGATAAATCAGCCCCAGCATTTT	CASSGSGGINQPQHF
TRBJ2-3	TRBV18	.	TRBD2	TGTGCCAGCTCAGCCGATAGCGGGAGAGGGTCAGATACGCAGTATTTT	CASSADSGRGSDTQYF
TRBJ2-2	TRBV6-6	.	.	TGTGCCAGCAGCCCTAGCTCTGCCGGGGAGCTGTTTTTT	CASSPSSAGELFF
TRBJ2-3	TRBV5-4	once	.	TGTGCCAGCAGCGATCAGACAGACGCAGATACGCAGTATTTT	CASSDQTDADTQYF
TRBJ2-3	TRBV14	once	TRBD2	TGTGCCAGCAGCCAAGATGTTAGCGGGTTATCAGATACGCAGTATTTT	CASSQDVSGLSDTQYF
TRBJ1-1	TRBV19	.	.	TGTGCCAGTAGTTTGAGAGGCGGTAACACTGAAGCTTTCTTT	CASSLRGGNTEAFF
TRBJ2-3	TRBV4-1	.	.	TGCGCCAGCAGCCAAGTAGGCACAGATACGCAGTATTTT	CASSQVGTDTQYF
TRBJ2-1	TRBV7-3	few	TRBD2	TGTGCCAGCAGCTTAACCCAGACTAGCGGGGGGCAGTTCTTC	CASSLTQTSGGQFF
TRBJ1-4	TRBV5-6	few	.	TGTGCCAGCGGATTAGGAGGGGCGGGGGAAAAACTGTTTTTT	CASGLGGAGEKLFF
TRBJ2-7	TRBV4-3	.	.	TGCGCCAGCAGTCGCGACAGGACCTACGAGCAGTACTTC	CASSRDRTYEQYF
TRBJ1-6	TRBV2	.	.	TGTGCCAGCAGTGGGCTGTACTCACCCCTCCACTTT	CASSGLYSPLHF
TRBJ2-2	TRBV5-4	.	TRBD1	TGTGCCAGCAGCTTCGGGACAGGGTCTAGCGGGGAGCTGTTTTTT	CASSFGTGSSGELFF
TRBJ2-2	TRBV7-3	.	.	TGTGCCAGCAGCTTATCGGGGGGCAGGGCGAACACCGGGGAGCTGTTTTTT	CASSLSGGRANTGELFF
TRBJ2-3	TRBV19	.	TRBD1	TGTGCCAGTAGTATCTCACAGGGGCCGAGAGATACGCAGTATTTT	CASSISQGPRDTQYF
TRBJ2-2	TRBV19	few	TRBD1	TGTGCCAGTAGTATTATAGTACAGGGGACCGGGGAGCTGTTTTTT	CASSIIVQGTGELFF
TRBJ2-5	TRBV6-5	.	.	TGTGCCAGCAGTTACTCGAAGGGGTTGGAGACCCAGTACTTC	CASSYSKGLETQYF
TRBJ2-3	TRBV7-9	.	TRBD2	TGTGCCAGCAGCTTAGGTGGCGGGGGGCGCACAGATACGCAGTATTTT	CASSLGGGGRTDTQYF
TRBJ2-1	TRBV4-3	.	TRBD1	TGCGCCAGCAGCCAAGGACAGGGGACGCCGCAGTTCTTC	CASSQGQGTPQFF
TRBJ1-6	TRBV4-3	.	.	TGCGCCAGCAGCCAAGAGGTTAGGCAGGGGTATAATTCACCCCTCCACTTT	CASSQEVRQGYNSPLHF
TRBJ1-4	TRBV4-3	.	.	TGCGCCAGCAGCCAAGATGCAGGGGAGGGTAGCGAAAAACTGTTTTTT	CASSQDAGEGSEKLFF
TRBJ2-5	TRBV5-6	.	.	TGTGCCAGCAGCTTGGACGAGCGAGAGACCCAGTACTTC	CASSLDERETQYF
TRBJ2-2	TRBV2	few	TRBD2	TGTGCCAGCAGGGGGACTAGCGGGGGAACGAACACCGGGGAGCTGTTTTTT	CASRGTSGGTNTGELFF
TRBJ2-7	TRBV30	.	TRBD1	TGTGCCTGGAATGCGGACAGGGGATACGACGAGCAGTACTTC	CAWNADRGYDEQYF
TRBJ2-6	TRBV19	.	.	TGTGCCAGTAGTATGGCTGCCGACTCTGGGGCCAACGTCCTGACTTTC	CASSMAADSGANVLTF
TRBJ2-3	TRBV9	.	.	TGTGCCAGCAGCGCTCGACAGACTAGCACAGATACGCAGTATTTT	CASSARQTSTDTQYF
TRBJ2-1	TRBV18	.	.	TGTGCCAGCTCACCACAGCCGGGGATCCACAATGAGCAGTTCTTC	CASSPQPGIHNEQFF
TRBJ2-1	TRBV10-3	once	.	TGTGCCATCAGTGAGACAGGTTCCAATGAGCAGTTCTTC	CAISETGSNEQFF
TRBJ2-7	TRBV11-2	.	.	TGTGCCAGCAGCGTAGTTCCGGGTCAGACTTACGAGCAGTACTTC	CASSVVPGQTYEQYF
TRBJ1-2	TRBV19	.	.	TGTGCCAGTAGGGGGGGAAGGAAAAACTATGGCTACACCTTC	CASRGGRKNYGYTF
TRBJ2-5	TRBV7-2	.	TRBD2	TGTGCCAGCAGCAAACAAACTAGCGGGGGATTCCGAGAGACCCAGTACTTC	CASSKQTSGGFRETQYF
TRBJ1-1	TRBV6-5	.	.	TGTGCCAGCAGTATGGCGGGTATGAACACTGAAGCTTTCTTT	CASSMAGMNTEAFF
TRBJ1-1	TRBV18	.	.	TGTGCCAGCTCAGGTCAGGGGAACACTGAAGCTTTCTTT	CASSGQGNTEAFF
TRBJ1-1	TRBV7-2	.	.	TGTGCCAGCAGCTTATTGGACTTCGACACTGAAGCTTTCTTT	CASSLLDFDTEAFF
TRBJ1-2	TRBV6-6	.	TRBD1	TGTGCCAGCAGTAATCCCGGGACAGCGATCAACTATGGCTACACCTTC	CASSNPGTAINYGYTF
TRBJ2-3	TRBV15	.	TRBD1	TGTGCCACCAGCGGACAGGACTTTCTGGATACGCAGTATTTT	CATSGQDFLDTQYF
TRBJ2-2	TRBV7-8	.	TRBD2	TGTGCCAGCAGCTTAGTCGGTATTCGCGGGGGTCACGGGGAGCTGTTTTTT	CASSLVGIRGGHGELFF
TRBJ1-1	TRBV28	.	.	TGTGCCAGCAGTCCAGGCTCCGGCACTGAAGCTTTCTTT	CASSPGSGTEAFF
TRBJ1-4	TRBV7-9	.	TRBD1	TGTGCCAGCGGAACCAGGGGGGCGTCTAATGAAAAACTGTTTTTT	CASGTRGASNEKLFF
TRBJ1-2	TRBV10-3	.	TRBD1	TGTGCCATCAGTGAAGTGGGAGGCAGGGGGCCCGTCTATGGCTACACCTTC	CAISEVGGRGPVYGYTF